Presented here are 25 T cell receptor beta chains from one specimen sequenced in a study of OX40 agonist ivuxolimab in advanced cancers. Produced via immunoSEQ multiplex PCR; TCRdb's table is partial and in-frame only. This table holds roughly 28,000 clones, roughly 87% found once. Sample: CD4+ or CD8+ T cells sorted from blood, taken in a trial of the OX40 agonist ivuxolimab. These receptor sequences come from an adult with an advanced solid tumor such as melanoma, head and neck, liver or kidney cancer.

The J gene is TRBJ2-7, the V gene TRBV27; 11 positions agree with TRBD2. The CDR3 has 16 residues. Germline lookup yields CDR1 MNHEY and CDR2 SMNVEV (reference sequence). The V segment lost 4 bases and the J segment 5 bases; nucleotides outside the gene matches: 10. The CDR3 nucleotides are TGTGCCAGCAGTTACGTAGCGGGAGGGCGATTGAACGAGCAGTACTTC. Translating gives CASSYVAGGRLNEQYF.

The V gene is TRBV27, the J gene TRBJ1-1; the match to TRBD1 covers 12 bases. V was pared by 4 bases and J by 3 bases, with 6 bases of the junction left unmatched. There are 16 residues in the CDR3. The V gene's germline CDR1 is MNHEY and CDR2 SMNVEV (reference sequence). The CDR3 sequence is CASSSGTGGKDTEAFF. Written as DNA, the CDR3 is TGTGCCAGCAGTTCCGGGACAGGGGGCAAGGACACTGAAGCTTTCTTT.

This clone was seen just once. The CDR3: CASSIPGEGTYNEQFF. CDR3 in DNA: TGTGCCAGTAGTATTCCGGGAGAGGGGACCTACAATGAGCAGTTCTTC. The chain employs TRBV19 and TRBJ2-1; D is perhaps TRBD2 (6 bases). The V end was cut by 3 bases, the J end by 2 bases, with 14 bases between. The CDR3 has 16 amino acids. The germline V gene has CDR1 LNHDA and CDR2 SQIVND (reference sequence). The variable domain in full, completed from reference TRBV19 and TRBJ2-1, reads DGGITQSPKYLFRKEGQNVTLSCEQNLNHDAMYWYRQDPGQGLRLIYYSQIVNDFQKGDIAEGYSVSREKKESFPLTVTSAQKNPTAFYLCASSIPGEGTYNEQFFGPGTRLTVL.

This clone was seen just once. The chain couples TRBV7-9 to TRBJ2-2, with 8 bases lining up with TRBD1. This CDR3 spans 15 amino acids. V lost 5 bases to trimming and J lost 6 bases; unmatched junction nucleotides: 8. Germline CDR1 is SEHNR and CDR2 is FQNEAQ (reference sequence). CDR3 amino acids: CASSGGQARAGELFF. DNA of the CDR3: TGTGCCAGCAGCGGGGGACAGGCTCGGGCCGGGGAGCTGTTTTTT.

The V gene is TRBV5-4, the J gene TRBJ2-3; 13 nucleotides agree with TRBD2. CDR3 length: 16 residues. Trimming took 6 bases from V and 3 from J; bases not matched to a gene: 7. Germline V CDR1 and CDR2: SGHNT, YYREEE (reference sequence). Written as DNA, the CDR3 is TGTGCCAGCACCACAGGACTAGCGGGAGAGACAGATACGCAGTATTTT. Translating it yields CASTTGLAGETDTQYF.

The chain joins TRBV9 to TRBJ1-1; D is uncertain. CDR1 and CDR2 (germline): SGDLS, YYNGEE. Trimming pared 2 bases from V and 4 bases from J, leaving 9 bases between. The CDR3 has 13 amino acids. CDR3 in DNA: TGTGCCAGCAGCGTGGGCACGTCCACTGAAGCTTTCTTT. Protein product: CASSVGTSTEAFF.

The chain uses TRBV13 and TRBJ2-1; 7 positions agree with TRBD1. This CDR3 is 14 amino acids long. The junction had 11 bases not matched to a gene; V was cut back by 10 bases and J by 5 bases. The germline CDR1 and CDR2 sequences are PRHDT and FYEKMQ (reference sequence). This CDR3 reads CATSGTDVNNEQFF. In nucleotides, the CDR3 is TGTGCCACCTCCGGGACAGATGTGAACAATGAGCAGTTCTTC.

This chain joins TRBV29-1 and TRBJ2-1; 8 bases are a match to TRBD2. This CDR3 has 14 residues. The V gene end was trimmed by 4 bases and the J gene end by 8 bases; junction bases not matched to a gene: 10. Germline V gene lookup returns CDR1 SQVTM and CDR2 ANQGSEA. The CDR3 nucleotides are TGCAGCGTTGGGGGACTAGTCAATAGGGATGAGCAGTTCTTC. It translates to CSVGGLVNRDEQFF.

The sample holds one count of this clone. The chain employs TRBV19 and TRBJ2-7; D gene ambiguous. Germline V lookup: CDR1 LNHDA, CDR2 SQIVND (reference sequence). The CDR3 covers 12 residues. The germline V and J ends were trimmed by 4 bases and 4 bases, with 8 bases remaining between them. The CDR3 DNA follows: TGTGCCAGTAGTACCCCACCGTACGAGCAGTACTTC. It codes for CASSTPPYEQYF.

The chain's CDR3 is CASSLSHSLEQYF. Here the CDR3 DNA reads TGTGCCAGCAGTTTATCCCACTCCCTCGAGCAGTACTTC. J is TRBJ2-7 and V is TRBV28; D is uncertain. The germline V gene encodes CDR1 MDHEN and CDR2 SYDVKM. The CDR3 spans 13 residues. V was shortened by 1 base and J by 6 bases, with 10 bases between the two germline ends.

J is TRBJ2-7 and V is TRBV7-9; weak D call: TRBD1 (6 bases). Germline CDR1 and CDR2: SEHNR and FQNEAQ (reference sequence). The CDR3 sequence is 14 residues long. Trimming took 1 base from V and 3 from J, leaving 10 bases between them. The CDR3 coding sequence is TGTGCCAGCAGCTTAGGACAGGCTGACTACGAGCAGTACTTC. Amino acid sequence: CASSLGQADYEQYF. Complete variable domain (other parts from reference TRBV7-9 and TRBJ2-7): DTGVSQNPRHKITKRGQNVTFRCDPISEHNRLYWYRQTLGQGPEFLTYFQNEAQLEKSRLLSDRFSAERPKGSFSTLEIQRTEQGDSAMYLCASSLGQADYEQYFGPGTRLTVT.

The V gene is TRBV11-2, the J gene TRBJ2-7, with 8 positions matching TRBD1. The CDR3 length is 15 residues. Germline CDR1 reads SGHAT; CDR2 reads FQNNGV. Trimming cost V 2 bases and J 5 bases; bases outside gene matches: 8. CDR3 sequence reads: CASSLMEQGDHEQYF. The CDR3 bases are TGTGCCAGCAGCTTAATGGAACAGGGGGACCACGAGCAGTACTTC. Filled out from reference TRBV11-2 and TRBJ2-7, the complete variable domain reads EAGVAQSPRYKIIEKRQSVAFWCNPISGHATLYWYQQILGQGPKLLIQFQNNGVVDDSQLPKDRFSAERLKGVDSTLKIQPAKLEDSAVYLCASSLMEQGDHEQYFGPGTRLTVT.

This clone was detected only a few times. The rearrangement joins TRBV14 to TRBJ2-7; D is undetermined. V lost 0 bases, J lost 4 bases, and 7 bases lay in between. Per the germline V gene, CDR1 is SGHDN and CDR2 is FVKESK. The CDR3 length is 13 residues. The DNA of the CDR3 is TGTGCCAGCAGCCAAGACCACGGATACGAGCAGTACTTC. Amino acid sequence: CASSQDHGYEQYF. The entire variable domain, with the rest obtained from reference TRBV14 and TRBJ2-7, is as follows: EAGVTQFPSHSVIEKGQTVTLRCDPISGHDNLYWYRRVMGKEIKFLLHFVKESKQDESGMPNNRFLAERTGGTYSTLKVQPAELEDSGVYFCASSQDHGYEQYFGPGTRLTVT.

The chain links TRBV13 to TRBJ1-1, with D uncertain. Germline V gives CDR1 PRHDT, CDR2 FYEKMQ (reference sequence). Trimming pared 6 bases from V and 4 bases from J, leaving 15 bases between. This CDR3 has 14 residues. CDR3 sequence: CASSLGRSSTEAFF. CDR3 sequence (DNA): TGTGCCAGCAGTCTGGGTCGTTCTAGCACTGAAGCTTTCTTT.

V is TRBV4-3 and J is TRBJ2-1; D is ambiguous. The length of the CDR3 is 15 residues. Germline V CDR1 and CDR2: LGHNA, YSLEER. V gave up 0 bases and J gave up 6 bases, with 12 bases separating them. As DNA, the CDR3 is TGCGCCAGCAGCCAAGATGGATCTAGACGCAATGAGCAGTTCTTC. This translates into CASSQDGSRRNEQFF.

This chain's CDR3 is CASSESGAYNEQFF. The CDR3 coding sequence is TGTGCCAGCAGTGAAAGCGGAGCCTACAATGAGCAGTTCTTC. This chain connects TRBV25-1 to TRBJ2-1, with D possibly matching TRBD2 (5 bases). V lost 2 bases and J 2 bases, leaving 7 bases between the germline ends. Germline CDR1 reads MGHDK; CDR2 reads SYGVNS. The CDR3 has 14 residues.

This clone was seen just once. The chain joins TRBV13 to TRBJ2-5; D is possibly TRBD2 (5 bases). The CDR3 covers 14 residues. The V and J ends lost 5 bases and 2 bases respectively, with 12 bases between them. From germline, CDR1 is PRHDT and CDR2 FYEKMQ (reference sequence). The CDR3 DNA follows: TGTGCCAGCAGCCCCTCGTGGGAGCAAGAGACCCAGTACTTC. It specifies CASSPSWEQETQYF.

The sample holds one count of this clone. The chain links TRBV11-2 to TRBJ2-7, with no clear D. V was trimmed by 7 bases and J by 6 bases, leaving 25 bases between them. The CDR3 runs to 16 residues. The germline V gene has CDR1 SGHAT and CDR2 FQNNGV. CDR3 sequence reads: CASNPLGQYGPFEQYF. CDR3 coding DNA: TGTGCCAGCAACCCACTGGGCCAGTACGGGCCGTTCGAGCAGTACTTC. The full variable domain, rest sourced from reference TRBV11-2 and TRBJ2-7, is EAGVAQSPRYKIIEKRQSVAFWCNPISGHATLYWYQQILGQGPKLLIQFQNNGVVDDSQLPKDRFSAERLKGVDSTLKIQPAKLEDSAVYLCASNPLGQYGPFEQYFGPGTRLTVT.

The J gene is TRBJ2-5, the V gene TRBV7-8; unclear D gene. The DNA matches TRBJ2-7 better at its end, which makes the J call doubtful. CDR1 and CDR2 from the germline V gene are SGHVS and FQNEAQ. The CDR3 covers 13 residues. The CDR3: CASSLLKKDEQYF. The CDR3 coding sequence is TGTGCCAGCAGCTTATTGAAGAAGGACGAGCAGTACTTC.

A few counts support this clone. V and J are TRBV9 and TRBJ2-1, with D possibly matching TRBD2 (6 bases). CDR1 SGDLS and CDR2 YYNGEE come from the germline V gene. V dropped 4 bases and J dropped 10 bases, with 18 bases sitting between them. The CDR3 length is 14 residues. The CDR3 loop is CASSPSGWDLEQFF. CDR3 DNA sequence: TGTGCCAGCAGCCCCTCGGGATGGGACTTGGAGCAGTTCTTC.

The chain links TRBV28 to TRBJ1-4; no firm D call. V was pared by 5 bases and J by 11 bases, with 18 bases between. The CDR3 consists of 14 residues. Germline-derived CDR1 and CDR2 are MDHEN and SYDVKM. DNA for the CDR3: TGTGCCAGCAGTCCGGGAGACAAGGGAGAGAAACTGTTTTTT. Protein sequence: CASSPGDKGEKLFF.

The chain uses TRBV5-1 and TRBJ1-5; no firm D call. The CDR3 consists of 15 residues. Germline V gene sequence: CDR1 SGHRS, CDR2 YFSETQ. Trimming cost V 0 bases and J 2 bases, with 9 bases left between them. This CDR3 reads CASSLAGVGNQPQHF. CDR3 bases: TGCGCCAGCAGCTTGGCTGGGGTGGGCAATCAGCCCCAGCATTTT.

This clone is medium-sized (0.01 to 0.1%). The chain employs TRBV6-6 and TRBJ2-1, with D perhaps matching TRBD1 (5 bases). V dropped 8 bases and J dropped 6 bases, with 11 bases sitting between them. Germline CDR1 MNHNY, CDR2 SVGAGI (reference sequence). The CDR3 is 12 amino acids. CDR3 nucleotide sequence: TGTGCCAGCGGGGCCTTTGGCAATGAGCAGTTCTTC. Its translation is CASGAFGNEQFF.

The chain carries TRBV13 and TRBJ1-4, with D tentatively TRBD1 (6 bases). The CDR3 totals 15 residues. V was cut by 4 bases and J by 0 bases, with 9 bases left in between. Germline CDR1 is PRHDT and CDR2 is FYEKMQ (reference sequence). The CDR3 is CASSSRQATNEKLFF. The CDR3 DNA reads as TGTGCCAGCAGCTCGAGACAGGCAACTAATGAAAAACTGTTTTTT.

The rearrangement links TRBV4-3 to TRBJ1-3; no reliable D call. Per germline, CDR1 LGHNA and CDR2 YSLEER. There are 15 residues in the CDR3. The ends were cut back, 0 bases at V and 7 bases at J, with 13 bases in the middle. The chain's CDR3 is CASSQDPGLVNTIYF. For the CDR3, the DNA is TGCGCCAGCAGCCAAGATCCCGGGCTGGTGAACACCATATATTTT.